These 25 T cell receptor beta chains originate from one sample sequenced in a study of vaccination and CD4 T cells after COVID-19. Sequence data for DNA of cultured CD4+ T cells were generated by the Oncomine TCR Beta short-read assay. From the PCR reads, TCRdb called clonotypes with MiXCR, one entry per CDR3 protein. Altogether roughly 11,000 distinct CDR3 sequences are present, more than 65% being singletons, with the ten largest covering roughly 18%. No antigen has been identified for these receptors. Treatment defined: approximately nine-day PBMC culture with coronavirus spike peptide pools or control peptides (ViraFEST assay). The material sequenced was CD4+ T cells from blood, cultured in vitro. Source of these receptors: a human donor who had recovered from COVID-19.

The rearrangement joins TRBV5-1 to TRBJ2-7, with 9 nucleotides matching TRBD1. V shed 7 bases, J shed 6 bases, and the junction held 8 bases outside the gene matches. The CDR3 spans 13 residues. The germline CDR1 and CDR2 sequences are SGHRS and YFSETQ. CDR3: CASGDRAKREQYF. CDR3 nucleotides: TGCGCCAGCGGGGACAGGGCTAAGCGCGAGCAGTACTTC.

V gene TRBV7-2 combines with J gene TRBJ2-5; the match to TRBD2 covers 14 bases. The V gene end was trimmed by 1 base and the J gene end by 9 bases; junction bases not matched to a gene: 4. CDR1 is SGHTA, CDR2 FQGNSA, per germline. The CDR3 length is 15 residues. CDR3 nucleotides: TGTGCCAGCAGCTTAGGGACTAGCGGGGGGTCGGCCCAGTACTTC. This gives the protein CASSLGTSGGSAQYF. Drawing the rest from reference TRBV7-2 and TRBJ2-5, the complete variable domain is GAGVSQSPSNKVTEKGKDVELRCDPISGHTALYWYRQSLGQGLEFLIYFQGNSAPDKSGLPSDRFSAERTGGSVSTLTIQRTQQEDSAVYLCASSLGTSGGSAQYFGPGTRLLVL.

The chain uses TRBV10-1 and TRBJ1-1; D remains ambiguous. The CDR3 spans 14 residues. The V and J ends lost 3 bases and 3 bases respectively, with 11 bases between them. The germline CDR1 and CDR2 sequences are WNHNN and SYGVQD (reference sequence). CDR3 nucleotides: TGCGCCAGCAGTGAAGGTCTAAGGGACACTGAAGCTTTCTTT. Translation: CASSEGLRDTEAFF.

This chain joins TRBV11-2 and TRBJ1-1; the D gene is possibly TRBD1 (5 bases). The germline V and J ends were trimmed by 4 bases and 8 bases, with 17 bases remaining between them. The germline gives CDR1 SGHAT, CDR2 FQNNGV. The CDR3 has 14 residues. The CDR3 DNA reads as TGTGCCAGCAGCTCCTTCCTGGGGGGTTCCGAAGCTTTCTTT. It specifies CASSSFLGGSEAFF.

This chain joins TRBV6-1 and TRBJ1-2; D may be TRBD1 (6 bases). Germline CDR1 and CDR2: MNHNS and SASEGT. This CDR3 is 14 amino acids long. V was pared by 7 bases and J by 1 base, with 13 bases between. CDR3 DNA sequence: TGTGCCAGCAACAAACAGGGCTATAACTATGGCTACACCTTC. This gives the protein CASNKQGYNYGYTF.

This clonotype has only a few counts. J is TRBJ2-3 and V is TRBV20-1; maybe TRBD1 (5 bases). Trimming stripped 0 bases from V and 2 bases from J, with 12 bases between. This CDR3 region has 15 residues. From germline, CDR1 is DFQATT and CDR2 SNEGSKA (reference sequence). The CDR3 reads CSAREWGGHTDTQYF. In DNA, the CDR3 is TGCAGTGCTAGAGAGTGGGGCGGTCACACAGATACGCAGTATTTT.

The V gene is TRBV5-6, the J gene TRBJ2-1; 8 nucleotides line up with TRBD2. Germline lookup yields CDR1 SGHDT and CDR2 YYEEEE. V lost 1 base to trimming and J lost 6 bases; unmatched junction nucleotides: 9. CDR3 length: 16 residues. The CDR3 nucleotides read TGTGCCAGCAGCTTGCTCGCGGGAGGATCATCCAATGAGCAGTTCTTC. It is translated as CASSLLAGGSSNEQFF.

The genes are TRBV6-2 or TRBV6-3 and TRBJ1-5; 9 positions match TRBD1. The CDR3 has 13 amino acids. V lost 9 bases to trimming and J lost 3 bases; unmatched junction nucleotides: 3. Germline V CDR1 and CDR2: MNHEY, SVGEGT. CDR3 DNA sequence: TGTGCCAGTACAGGGGGCATCAATCAGCCCCAGCATTTT. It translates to CASTGGINQPQHF.

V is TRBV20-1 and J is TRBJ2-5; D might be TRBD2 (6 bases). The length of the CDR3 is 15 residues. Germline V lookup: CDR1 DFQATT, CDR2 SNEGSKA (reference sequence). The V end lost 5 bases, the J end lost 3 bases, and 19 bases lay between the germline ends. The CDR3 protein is CSAQPGVLGEETQYF. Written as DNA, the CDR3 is TGCAGTGCTCAACCGGGGGTGCTTGGGGAAGAGACCCAGTACTTC.

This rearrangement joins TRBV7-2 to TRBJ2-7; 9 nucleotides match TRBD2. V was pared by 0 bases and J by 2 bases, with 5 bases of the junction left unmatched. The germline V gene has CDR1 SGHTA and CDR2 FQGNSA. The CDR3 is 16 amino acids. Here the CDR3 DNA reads TGTGCCAGCAGCTTAGCGTCTAGCGGGACTCCCTACGAGCAGTACTTC. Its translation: CASSLASSGTPYEQYF. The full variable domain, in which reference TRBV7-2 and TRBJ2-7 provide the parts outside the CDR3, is GAGVSQSPSNKVTEKGKDVELRCDPISGHTALYWYRQSLGQGLEFLIYFQGNSAPDKSGLPSDRFSAERTGGSVSTLTIQRTQQEDSAVYLCASSLASSGTPYEQYFGPGTRLTVT.

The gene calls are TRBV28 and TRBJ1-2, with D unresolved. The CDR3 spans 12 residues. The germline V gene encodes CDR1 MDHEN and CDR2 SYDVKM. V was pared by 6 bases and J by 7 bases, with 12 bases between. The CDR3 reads CASRLPIGGYTF. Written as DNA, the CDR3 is TGTGCCAGCAGACTGCCCATCGGTGGCTACACCTTC.

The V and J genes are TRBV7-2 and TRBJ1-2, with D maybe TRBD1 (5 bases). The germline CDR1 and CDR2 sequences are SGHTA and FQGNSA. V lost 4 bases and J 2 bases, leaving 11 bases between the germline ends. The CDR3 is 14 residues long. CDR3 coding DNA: TGTGCCAGCAGCTCTGGGGGGGGGAACTATGGCTACACCTTC. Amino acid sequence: CASSSGGGNYGYTF.

The CDR3 loop reads CSASSSGLGYGYTF. In DNA, the CDR3 is TGCAGTGCCTCATCCTCGGGCCTAGGGTATGGCTACACCTTC. The chain has TRBV20-1 and TRBJ1-2, with D unresolved. The V gene lost 6 bases and the J gene lost 5 bases, with 19 bases spanning the gap. The CDR3 contains 14 residues. Germline CDR1 reads DFQATT; CDR2 reads SNEGSKA (reference sequence).

The CDR3 reads CASSSQGGYYGYTF. The DNA for the CDR3 is TGTGCCAGCAGCTCTCAGGGGGGGTACTATGGCTACACCTTC. The chain couples TRBV5-4 to TRBJ1-2; 7 bases line up with TRBD1. Germline CDR1 is SGHNT and CDR2 is YYREEE (reference sequence). V lost 3 bases to trimming and J lost 3 bases; unmatched junction nucleotides: 5. The CDR3 consists of 14 residues.

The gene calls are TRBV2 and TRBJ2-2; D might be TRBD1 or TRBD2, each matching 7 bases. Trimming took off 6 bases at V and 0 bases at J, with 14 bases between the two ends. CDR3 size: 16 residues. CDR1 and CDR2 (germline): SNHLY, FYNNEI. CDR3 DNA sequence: TGTGCCAGCAGGAGGGACAGCGGGACGAACACCGGGGAGCTGTTTTTT. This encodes CASRRDSGTNTGELFF.

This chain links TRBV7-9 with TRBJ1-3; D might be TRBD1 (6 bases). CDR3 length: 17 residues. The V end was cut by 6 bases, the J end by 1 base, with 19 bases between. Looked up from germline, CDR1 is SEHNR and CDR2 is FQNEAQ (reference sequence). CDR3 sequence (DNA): TGTGCCAGCAGACCGAGCCCCAGGGGATCGTCTGGAAACACCATATATTTT. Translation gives CASRPSPRGSSGNTIYF.

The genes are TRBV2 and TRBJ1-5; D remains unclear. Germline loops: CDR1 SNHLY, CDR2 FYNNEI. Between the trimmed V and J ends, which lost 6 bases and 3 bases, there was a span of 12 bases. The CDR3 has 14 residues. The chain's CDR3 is CASRQSLNNQPQHF. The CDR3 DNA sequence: TGTGCCAGCAGGCAGAGCCTGAACAATCAGCCCCAGCATTTT. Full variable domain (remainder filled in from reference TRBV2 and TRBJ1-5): EPEVTQTPSHQVTQMGQEVILRCVPISNHLYFYWYRQILGQKVEFLVSFYNNEISEKSEIFDDQFSVERPDGSNFTLKIRSTKLEDSAMYFCASRQSLNNQPQHFGDGTRLSIL.

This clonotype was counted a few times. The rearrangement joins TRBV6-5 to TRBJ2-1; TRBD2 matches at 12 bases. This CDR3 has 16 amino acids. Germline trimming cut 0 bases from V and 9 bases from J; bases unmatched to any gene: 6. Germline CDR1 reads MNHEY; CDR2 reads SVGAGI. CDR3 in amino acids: CASSYSTSGRTAEQFF. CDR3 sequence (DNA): TGTGCCAGCAGTTACTCGACTAGCGGGAGAACCGCTGAGCAGTTCTTC.

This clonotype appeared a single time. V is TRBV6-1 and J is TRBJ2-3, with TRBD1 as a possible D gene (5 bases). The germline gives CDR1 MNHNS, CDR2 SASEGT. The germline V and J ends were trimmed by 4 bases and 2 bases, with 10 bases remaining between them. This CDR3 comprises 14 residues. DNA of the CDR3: TGTGCCAGCAGTGTAGGTGGGGCCACAGATACGCAGTATTTT. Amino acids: CASSVGGATDTQYF.

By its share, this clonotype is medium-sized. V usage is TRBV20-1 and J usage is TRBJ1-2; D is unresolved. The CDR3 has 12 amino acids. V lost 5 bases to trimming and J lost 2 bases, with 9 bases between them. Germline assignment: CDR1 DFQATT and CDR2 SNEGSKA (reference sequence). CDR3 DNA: TGCAGTGCTCAAAGGCGGAACTATGGCTACACCTTC. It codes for CSAQRRNYGYTF.

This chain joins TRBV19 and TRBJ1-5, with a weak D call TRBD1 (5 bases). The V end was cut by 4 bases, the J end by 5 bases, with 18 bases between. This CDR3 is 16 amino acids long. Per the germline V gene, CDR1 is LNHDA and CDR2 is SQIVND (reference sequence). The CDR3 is CASSSGLFRADQPQHF. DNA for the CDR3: TGTGCCAGTAGTAGCGGATTATTCAGGGCGGATCAGCCCCAGCATTTT.

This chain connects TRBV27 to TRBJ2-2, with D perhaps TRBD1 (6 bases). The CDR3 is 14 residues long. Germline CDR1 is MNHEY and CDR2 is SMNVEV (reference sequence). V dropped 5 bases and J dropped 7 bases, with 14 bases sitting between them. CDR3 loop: CASSLDRFLGELFF. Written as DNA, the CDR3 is TGTGCCAGCAGTCTCGACAGGTTCCTCGGGGAGCTGTTTTTT.

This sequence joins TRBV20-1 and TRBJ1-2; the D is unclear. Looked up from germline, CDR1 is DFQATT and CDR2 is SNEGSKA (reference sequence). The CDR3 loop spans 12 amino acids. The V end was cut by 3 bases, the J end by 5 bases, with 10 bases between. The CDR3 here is CSASMTGYGYTF. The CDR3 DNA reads TGCAGTGCTAGCATGACGGGGTATGGCTACACCTTC.

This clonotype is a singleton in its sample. The chain's CDR3 is CSASGATPDTQYF. The CDR3 region has the DNA TGCAGTGCTAGCGGGGCCACCCCAGATACGCAGTATTTT. V gene TRBV20-1 combines with J gene TRBJ2-3; the D gene could be TRBD1 or TRBD2 (5 bases each). This CDR3 contains 13 residues. Germline-derived CDR1 and CDR2 are DFQATT and SNEGSKA (reference sequence). Trimming cost V 3 bases and J 4 bases, with 11 bases left between them.

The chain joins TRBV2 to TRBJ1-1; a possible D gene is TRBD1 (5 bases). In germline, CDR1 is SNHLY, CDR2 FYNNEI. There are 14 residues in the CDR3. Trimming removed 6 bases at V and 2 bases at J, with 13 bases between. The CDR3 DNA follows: TGTGCCAGCAGCTTTAGACAGTTAAACACTGAAGCTTTCTTT. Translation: CASSFRQLNTEAFF.